This T cell receptor (beta chain) was captured in a study of blood T cell repertoires in COVID-19. On the study more broadly: Whether acute or convalescent, the COVID-19 samples came from the United States, Italy and Spain. T cells, B-cell-depleted T cells, or PBMCs provided the cDNA or gDNA that served as material.

V lost 2 bases and J lost 1; bases outside the gene matches: 4. Germline-derived CDR1 and CDR2 are LGHNA and YNFKEQ. CDR3 length: 16 amino acids. Sequencing used immunoSEQ multiplex PCR; TCRdb keeps in-frame clones, though not all of them. Among about 190,000 clones listed, about 85% were seen once. The V call is TRBV4-2, the J call TRBJ1-3, with TRBD1 matching 8 bases. The receptor's source is a human donor in a cohort sampled during active COVID-19. The sample was peripheral blood. The CDR3 loop is CASSQHRGSSGNTIYF. DNA for the CDR3: TGTGCCAGCAGCCAACACAGGGGGTCGTCTGGAAACACCATATATTTT.